The clone carrying this TCR beta chain was counted ten times or more. Antigen: not known. Via MiXCR, TCRdb re-called the multiplex PCR reads, giving one row per CDR3 protein. The table records under 300,000 distinct CDR3 sequences, under 40% of them present only once. The lymph nodes were axillary draining lymph nodes from breast cancer patients. This specimen belongs to a study of breast tumors, draining lymph nodes, adjacent tissues. Study observations and caveats: That most tumor T cells come from lymph nodes remained unproven.

Germline-derived CDR1 and CDR2 are SNHLY and FYNNEI. The V gene lost 7 bases and the J gene lost 7 bases, with 17 bases spanning the gap. The CDR3 totals 15 residues. J is TRBJ1-6 and V is TRBV2; no clear D gene. The specimen sequenced was axillary lymph node tissue. The clonotype was recovered from a female donor with breast cancer. Some clones in this sample may be carry-over from other donors' samples. For the CDR3, the DNA is TGTGCCAGCACCGATCGGGGTGGCGGCAATTCACCCCTCCACTTT. Its translation: CASTDRGGGNSPLHF.